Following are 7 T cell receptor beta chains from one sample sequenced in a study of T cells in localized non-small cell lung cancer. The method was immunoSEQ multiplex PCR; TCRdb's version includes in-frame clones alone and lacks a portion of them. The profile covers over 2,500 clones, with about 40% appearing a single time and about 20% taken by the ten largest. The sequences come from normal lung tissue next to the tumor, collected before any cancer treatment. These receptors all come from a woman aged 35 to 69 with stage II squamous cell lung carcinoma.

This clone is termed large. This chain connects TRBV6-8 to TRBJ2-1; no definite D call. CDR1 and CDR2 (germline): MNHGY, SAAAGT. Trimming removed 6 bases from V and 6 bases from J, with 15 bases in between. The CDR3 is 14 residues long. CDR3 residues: CASRKATVSNEQFF. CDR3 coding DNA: TGTGCCAGCAGAAAAGCCACAGTCTCCAATGAGCAGTTCTTC.

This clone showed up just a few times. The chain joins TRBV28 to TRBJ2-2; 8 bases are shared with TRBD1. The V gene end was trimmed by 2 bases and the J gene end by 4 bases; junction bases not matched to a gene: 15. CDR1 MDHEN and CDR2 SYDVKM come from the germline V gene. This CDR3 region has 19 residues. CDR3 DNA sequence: TGTGCCAGCAGTTTAGGTTACAGGGTGGACAGGGTTCGCACCGGGGAGCTGTTTTTT. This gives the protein CASSLGYRVDRVRTGELFF. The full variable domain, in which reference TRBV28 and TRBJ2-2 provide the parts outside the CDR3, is DVKVTQSSRYLVKRTGEKVFLECVQDMDHENMFWYRQDPGLGLRLIYFSYDVKMKEKGDIPEGYSVSREKKERFSLILESASTNQTSMYLCASSLGYRVDRVRTGELFFGEGSRLTVL.

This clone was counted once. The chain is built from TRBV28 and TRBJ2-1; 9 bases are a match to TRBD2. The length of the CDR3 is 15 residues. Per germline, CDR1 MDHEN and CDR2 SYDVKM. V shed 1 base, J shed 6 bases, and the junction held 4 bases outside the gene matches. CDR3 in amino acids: CASSLSGLAINEQFF. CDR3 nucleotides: TGTGCCAGCAGTTTATCGGGACTAGCAATCAATGAGCAGTTCTTC.

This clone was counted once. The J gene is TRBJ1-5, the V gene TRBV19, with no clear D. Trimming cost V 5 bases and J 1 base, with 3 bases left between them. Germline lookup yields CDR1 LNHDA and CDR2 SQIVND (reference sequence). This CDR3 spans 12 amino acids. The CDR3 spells CASSWSNQPQHF. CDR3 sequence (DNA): TGTGCCAGTAGTTGGAGCAATCAGCCCCAGCATTTT.

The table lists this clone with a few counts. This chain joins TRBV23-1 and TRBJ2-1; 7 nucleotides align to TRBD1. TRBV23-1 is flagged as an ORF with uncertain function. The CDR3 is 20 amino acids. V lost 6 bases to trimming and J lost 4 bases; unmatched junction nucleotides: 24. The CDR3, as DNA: TGCGCCAGCAGCCAAGATCAGGGCCAGGGGGTGAGCGGAGGATACAATGAGCAGTTCTTC. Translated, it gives CASSQDQGQGVSGGYNEQFF.

The CDR3 DNA reads as TGTGCCAGTAGAGACCATGGACTTATAACAGATACGCAGTATTTT. Protein product: CASRDHGLITDTQYF. The chain joins TRBV19 to TRBJ2-3; the D gene is possibly TRBD2 (5 bases). The V gene's germline CDR1 is LNHDA and CDR2 SQIVND (reference sequence). This CDR3 comprises 15 residues. V dropped 6 bases and J dropped 3 bases, with 16 bases sitting between them.

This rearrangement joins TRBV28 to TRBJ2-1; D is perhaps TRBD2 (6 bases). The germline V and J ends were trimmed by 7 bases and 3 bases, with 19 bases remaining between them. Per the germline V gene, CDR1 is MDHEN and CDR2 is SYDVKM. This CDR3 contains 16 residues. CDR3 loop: CASMRTLGRIYNEQFF. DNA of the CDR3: TGTGCCAGCATGCGTACTTTGGGGAGGATCTACAATGAGCAGTTCTTC.